A few counts support the clone carrying this T cell receptor (beta chain). The antigen remains undetermined. Per germline, CDR1 SQVTM and CDR2 ANQGSEA. The CDR3 extends over 13 amino acids. Trimming shortened V by 0 bases and J by 0 bases, and 5 bases separated the two germline ends. The data stem from a study of T-cell memory formation after mild COVID-19. Points from the study as a whole: Some responding clones appeared in pre-infection memory, suggesting cross-reactive memory joined.

TCRdb re-called the 5' RACE reads through MiXCR, storing one row per CDR3 protein. This table holds around 60,000 distinct CDR3 sequences, over 7.5% found once. This receptor was taken from a young man who had mild COVID-19 (a few samples of this study predate the infection). Cell type and time point are not known. The chain has TRBV29-1 and TRBJ1-1; no clear D. Sequencing was carried out using PBMCs or a T cell subset sorted from them (not recorded which). In DNA, the CDR3 is TGCAGCGTTGAAGATGGCGTGAACACTGAAGCTTTCTTT. This encodes CSVEDGVNTEAFF.